The source of this T cell receptor beta chain is a study of shared clonotypes between healthy human individuals. Study-wide findings and caveats: Generally, naive subsets (rather than memory subsets) showed larger estimated richness. Shared clonotypes: approximately 5% naive CD4, about 3.3% naive CD8, less than 2.5% memory CD4, under 0.45% memory CD8. The authors sampled blood alone, and tissue repertoires likely differ.

Data came from immunoSEQ multiplex PCR; TCRdb stores just in-frame clones and leaves some out. The table shows around 200,000 clones, with approximately 60% occurring only once. The germline gives CDR1 SGHDN, CDR2 FVKESK. Trimming took 0 bases from V and 0 from J, leaving 21 bases between them. The CDR3 spans 20 residues. As concerns this clone: Its specificity is not known.

The V call is TRBV14, the J call TRBJ2-1; D perhaps matches TRBD2 (6 bases). The sample comprised memory CD4+ T cells sorted from blood. The subset was: CD45RA-negative fraction. This receptor was identified in a man under 40 in good health. CDR3 DNA sequence: TGTGCCAGCAGCCAAGATTTAACCCCTTTTGGGAGGCTCTCCTACAATGAGCAGTTCTTC. Protein sequence: CASSQDLTPFGRLSYNEQFF.